Sequencing of this T cell receptor beta chain was carried out in a study of shared clonotypes between healthy human individuals. Study information: CD4 naive cells filled three plates per donor, CD4 memory three, CD8 naive two and CD8 memory one.

This clone showed up many times. V was pared by 10 bases and J by 7 bases, with 8 bases of the junction left unmatched. This CDR3 contains 13 residues. The germline V gene has CDR1 SEHNR and CDR2 FQNEAQ (reference sequence). Deep level was the assay's run setting. Measured with immunoSEQ multiplex PCR; TCRdb has only the in-frame clones, and not every one. Altogether some 980,000 clones are present, approximately 80% being singletons, with the ten largest covering approximately 1.5%. Specimen: memory CD4+ T cells sorted from blood. Noted subset: CD45RA-negative fraction. The chain links TRBV7-9 to TRBJ1-5; 9 bases agree with TRBD1. The TCR comes from a man aged 18 to 29 in good health. In DNA, the CDR3 is TGTGCCACAAGGGACAGGGTAGGACAGCCCCAGCATTTT. Its protein is CATRDRVGQPQHF.